The clone carrying this T cell receptor beta chain was seen only once. Its target is unknown. This sample is drawn from a study of T cell responses to AZD1222 COVID-19 vaccine. The CDR3 is 15 amino acids. Trimming took off 5 bases at V and 2 bases at J, with 13 bases between the two ends. CDR1 and CDR2 from the germline V gene are MNHEY and SVGAGI. The method was immunoSEQ multiplex PCR; TCRdb's version includes in-frame clones alone and lacks a portion of them. The table has 120,000 to 150,000 clones, just over 90% seen once. Study-level points and caveats: Donors in the cohort were predominantly white British and more often female, and clonal diversity was possibly underestimated.

The clonotype comes from an adult who received the AZD1222 COVID-19 vaccine. The specimen comprised peripheral blood, sampled 28 days after the second AZD1222 dose. The V gene is TRBV6-5, the J gene TRBJ1-3; unclear D gene. The CDR3 sequence is CASSPSLQPGNTIYF. CDR3 coding DNA: TGTGCCAGCAGTCCGAGCCTACAGCCTGGAAACACCATATATTTT.